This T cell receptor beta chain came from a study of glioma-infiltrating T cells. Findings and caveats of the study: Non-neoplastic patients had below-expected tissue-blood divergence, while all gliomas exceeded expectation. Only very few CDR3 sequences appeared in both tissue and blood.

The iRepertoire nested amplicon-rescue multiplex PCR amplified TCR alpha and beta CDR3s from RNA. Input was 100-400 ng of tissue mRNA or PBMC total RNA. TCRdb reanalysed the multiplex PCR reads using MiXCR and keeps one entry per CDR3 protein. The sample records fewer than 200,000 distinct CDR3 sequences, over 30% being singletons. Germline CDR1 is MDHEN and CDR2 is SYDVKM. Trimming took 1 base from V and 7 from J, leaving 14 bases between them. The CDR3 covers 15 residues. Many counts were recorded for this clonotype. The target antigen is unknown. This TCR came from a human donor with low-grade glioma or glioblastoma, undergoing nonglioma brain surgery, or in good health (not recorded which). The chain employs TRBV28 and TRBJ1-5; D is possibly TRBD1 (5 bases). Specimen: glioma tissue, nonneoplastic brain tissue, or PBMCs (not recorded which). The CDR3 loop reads CASSLFGGGFQPQHF. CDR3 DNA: TGTGCCAGCAGTTTATTTGGGGGAGGGTTCCAGCCCCAGCATTTT.